This T cell receptor (beta chain) derives from a study of glioma-infiltrating T cells after dendritic cell vaccination. Overall study: Monocyte-derived dendritic cells, cultured 6 to 7 days with IL-4 and GM-CSF, were pulsed with autologous tumor lysate.

In this sample, this clone turned up once. Measured with immunoSEQ multiplex PCR; TCRdb has only the in-frame clones, and not every one. This table has about 96,000 clones, 79% appearing once. The germline V gene encodes CDR1 KGHSH and CDR2 LQKENI. Trimming stripped 6 bases from V and 2 bases from J, with 13 bases between. This CDR3 is built from 14 residues. This rearrangement joins TRBV18 to TRBJ2-5, with a possible D match to TRBD2 (6 bases). Sequences were derived from blood, sampled before dendritic cell vaccination. This sequence was found in a human donor with glioblastoma. CDR3 in amino acids: CASSPSGDQETQYF. CDR3 sequence (DNA): TGTGCCAGCTCCCCCTCGGGAGATCAAGAGACCCAGTACTTC.